This TCR beta chain was recovered during a study of identical twins. The V end was cut by 4 bases, the J end by 7 bases, with 11 bases between. Germline CDR1 and CDR2: SQVTM and ANQGSEA. CDR3 length equals 12 residues. The table lists this clonotype with a few counts. One entry per CDR3 protein, called by TCRdb with MiXCR from the 5' RACE reads. The sample shows 650,000 to 750,000 distinct CDR3 sequences, 21% of them seen only once. This sample was also put to use in a study of T cells expressing NK-cell markers.

What was sequenced was PBMCs. The J gene is TRBJ2-1, the V gene TRBV29-1; the D call may be TRBD1 or TRBD2 (5 bases each). This clonotype was sampled from a young woman in good health. The CDR3 bases are TGCAGCGTTGGTGGGGGAACAAATGAGCAGTTCTTC. Translation: CSVGGGTNEQFF.